The 9 T cell receptor beta chains in this list originate from one sample, sequenced in a study of blood T cell repertoires in COVID-19. Assay: immunoSEQ multiplex PCR; the TCRdb copy retains only in-frame clones and omits some. The sample yields about 130,000 clones, less than 90% seen once. Sequenced: peripheral blood. These receptors all come from a man between 60 and 75 years old with acute or convalescent COVID-19.

Concerning this clone itself: The same CDR3 arises from other DNA sequences in this sample as well. The chain uses TRBV7-2 and TRBJ2-1; TRBD2 matches 9 bases. From germline, CDR1 is SGHTA and CDR2 FQGNSA. V gave up 1 base and J gave up 2 bases; unmatched junction bases: 3. This CDR3 is 16 amino acids long. The CDR3 spells CASSLVASGTYNEQFF. CDR3 sequence (DNA): TGTGCCAGCAGCTTAGTCGCTAGCGGGACCTACAATGAGCAGTTCTTC.

The table lists this clone with a count of one. The chain combines TRBV7-2 with TRBJ1-2, with TRBD1 matching 9 bases. Losses at the gene ends were 4 bases for V and 6 bases for J; bases not matched to a gene: 21. The CDR3 contains 19 residues. Germline values: CDR1 SGHTA, CDR2 FQGNSA. The CDR3 loop reads CASSSPLRRTGTGQNGYTF. CDR3 coding DNA: TGTGCCAGCAGCTCCCCCCTCCGGCGGACCGGGACAGGGCAAAATGGCTACACCTTC.

This chain connects TRBV24-1 to TRBJ2-2; the D is unclear. The CDR3 contains 13 residues. Germline assignment: CDR1 KGHDR and CDR2 SFDVKD. Trimming left V 2 bases short and J 7 bases short, with 7 bases between. CDR3 bases: TGTGCCACCAGTGATTGGAGAAGCGGGGAGCTGTTTTTT. Translated, it gives CATSDWRSGELFF.

This clone was counted only a few times. The chain joins TRBV9 to TRBJ2-7; D might be TRBD1 (6 bases). V lost 4 bases to trimming and J lost 3 bases, with 17 bases between them. CDR3 length: 15 residues. Germline-derived CDR1 and CDR2 are SGDLS and YYNGEE. This CDR3 is CASSPDGDTVYEQYF. The CDR3 DNA sequence: TGTGCCAGCAGCCCAGACGGGGACACGGTCTACGAGCAGTACTTC. The whole variable domain, filled in from reference TRBV9 and TRBJ2-7, reads DSGVTQTPKHLITATGQRVTLRCSPRSGDLSVYWYQQSLDQGLQFLIQYYNGEERAKGNILERFSAQQFPDLHSELNLSSLELGDSALYFCASSPDGDTVYEQYFGPGTRLTVT.

The CDR3 sequence: CASSLRDRVFAGELFF. CDR3 in DNA: TGTGCCAGCAGTTTAAGGGACAGGGTGTTTGCCGGGGAGCTGTTTTTT. The J gene is TRBJ2-2, the V gene TRBV27; 9 bases align to TRBD1. CDR3 length: 16 amino acids. Germline V gene data show CDR1 as MNHEY and CDR2 as SMNVEV (reference sequence). V gave up 2 bases and J gave up 6 bases; unmatched junction bases: 7.

The chain carries TRBV3-1 (or the pseudogene TRBV3-2) and TRBJ1-3; D is unresolved. The CDR3 covers 15 residues. Trimming took 1 base from V and 2 from J, leaving 9 bases between them. Germline values: CDR1 LGHDT, CDR2 YNNKEL (reference sequence). In DNA form, the CDR3 reads TGTGCCAGCAGCCAAGCCGGGAGCCCTGGAAACACCATATATTTT. Encoded protein: CASSQAGSPGNTIYF.

This clone showed up just once. This chain links TRBV19 with TRBJ2-2; D perhaps matches TRBD2 (7 bases). V was pared by 11 bases and J by 5 bases, with 21 bases between. Germline V gene data show CDR1 as LNHDA and CDR2 as SQIVND (reference sequence). CDR3 length equals 15 residues. For the CDR3, the DNA is TGTGCCGTAGGAGTGGGAGGGGGGGGGACCGGGGAGCTGTTTTTT. The encoded protein is CAVGVGGGGTGELFF. The full variable domain, rest sourced from reference TRBV19 and TRBJ2-2, is DGGITQSPKYLFRKEGQNVTLSCEQNLNHDAMYWYRQDPGQGLRLIYYSQIVNDFQKGDIAEGYSVSREKKESFPLTVTSAQKNPTAFYLCAVGVGGGGTGELFFGEGSRLTVL.

Points on this clone: The sample carries other DNA sequences with the same CDR3. The rearrangement joins TRBV5-1 to TRBJ2-3, with D perhaps matching TRBD2 (5 bases). The CDR3 consists of 13 residues. Germline assignment: CDR1 SGHRS and CDR2 YFSETQ. V was shortened by 0 bases and J by 4 bases, with 6 bases between the two germline ends. The CDR3 DNA sequence: TGCGCCAGCAGCTTGGCCGGGGCAGATACGCAGTATTTT. Translated, it gives CASSLAGADTQYF. Supplemented by reference TRBV5-1 and TRBJ2-3, the full variable domain reads KAGVTQTPRYLIKTRGQQVTLSCSPISGHRSVSWYQQTPGQGLQFLFEYFSETQRNKGNFPGRFSGRQFSNSRSEMNVSTLELGDSALYLCASSLAGADTQYFGPGTRLTVL.

The chain recombines TRBV13 with TRBJ2-2; a possible D gene is TRBD2 (6 bases). Germline V gene sequence: CDR1 PRHDT, CDR2 FYEKMQ (reference sequence). The CDR3 has 19 residues. The germline V and J ends were trimmed by 1 base and 0 bases, with 18 bases remaining between them. The CDR3 protein is CASSLDRRERGANTGELFF. In DNA, the CDR3 is TGTGCCAGCAGCTTAGACCGGAGGGAAAGAGGCGCGAACACCGGGGAGCTGTTTTTT. The whole variable domain, remainder taken from reference TRBV13 and TRBJ2-2, is AAGVIQSPRHLIKEKRETATLKCYPIPRHDTVYWYQQGPGQDPQFLISFYEKMQSDKGSIPDRFSAQQFSDYHSELNMSSLELGDSALYFCASSLDRRERGANTGELFFGEGSRLTVL.